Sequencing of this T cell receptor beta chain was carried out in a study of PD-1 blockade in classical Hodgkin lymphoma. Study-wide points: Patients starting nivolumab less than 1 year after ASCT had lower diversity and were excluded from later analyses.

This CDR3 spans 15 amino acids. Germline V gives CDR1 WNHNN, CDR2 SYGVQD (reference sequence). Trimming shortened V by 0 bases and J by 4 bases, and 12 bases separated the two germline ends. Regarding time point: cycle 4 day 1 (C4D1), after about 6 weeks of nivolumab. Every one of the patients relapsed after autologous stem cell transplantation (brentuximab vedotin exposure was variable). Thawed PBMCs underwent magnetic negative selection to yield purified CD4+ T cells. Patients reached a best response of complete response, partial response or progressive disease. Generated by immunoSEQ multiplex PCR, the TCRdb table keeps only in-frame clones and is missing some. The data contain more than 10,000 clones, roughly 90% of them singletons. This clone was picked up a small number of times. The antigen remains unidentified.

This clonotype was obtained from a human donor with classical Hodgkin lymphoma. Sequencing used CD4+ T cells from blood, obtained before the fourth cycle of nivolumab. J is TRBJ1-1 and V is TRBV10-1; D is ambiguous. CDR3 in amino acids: CASSESYGEGTEAFF. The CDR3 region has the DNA TGCGCCAGCAGTGAGTCGTATGGGGAAGGCACTGAAGCTTTCTTT.